The 25 T cell receptor beta chains below were found in one sample sequenced in a study of shared clonotypes between healthy human individuals. Repertoires were generated with immunoSEQ multiplex PCR, while TCRdb's copy carries only in-frame clones and drops some. This sample has about 320,000 clones, with roughly 87% found just once. The source material was memory CD8+ T cells sorted from blood. Subset noted: CD45RO+ cells pooled with CCR7-negative TemRA cells. Receptors originate from a man between 18 and 35 years old in good health.

The chain recombines TRBV6-1 with TRBJ1-5; unclear D gene. Trimming left V 2 bases short and J 0 bases short, with 11 bases between. The CDR3 covers 16 residues. The germline V gene has CDR1 MNHNS and CDR2 SASEGT. This CDR3 is CASSEPPGYSNQPQHF. The CDR3 nucleotides read TGTGCCAGCAGTGAACCCCCCGGGTATAGCAATCAGCCCCAGCATTTT.

The table lists this clone with a count of one. This chain connects TRBV6-5 to TRBJ1-1, with 7 positions matching TRBD1. After removal of 6 bases from V and 7 bases from J, the junction contained 11 bases not matched to a gene. Germline lookup yields CDR1 MNHEY and CDR2 SVGAGI. This CDR3 is 14 amino acids long. The CDR3 coding sequence is TGTGCCAGCAGAAGGGACAGAGGGCTTGGTGAAGCTTTCTTT. It yields the protein CASRRDRGLGEAFF.

This chain joins TRBV9 and TRBJ2-7; no reliable D call. CDR1 is SGDLS and CDR2 is YYNGEE in the germline V gene. The germline V and J ends were trimmed by 8 bases and 0 bases, with 12 bases remaining between them. The CDR3 loop spans 13 amino acids. CDR3 in DNA: TGTGCCAGTTCCTCAGGACCCTCCTACGAGCAGTACTTC. Protein product: CASSSGPSYEQYF.

The rearrangement joins TRBV9 to TRBJ1-6; D uncertain. CDR3 length equals 13 residues. Trimming cost V 0 bases and J 14 bases, with 12 bases left between them. Per the germline V gene, CDR1 is SGDLS and CDR2 is YYNGEE. This CDR3 reads CASSVGDFGSLHF. The CDR3 DNA follows: TGTGCCAGCAGCGTAGGGGATTTTGGGTCCCTCCACTTT.

The chain is built from TRBV27 and TRBJ2-7; 9 nucleotides line up with TRBD2. Germline values: CDR1 MNHEY, CDR2 SMNVEV (reference sequence). Trimming cost V 6 bases and J 3 bases; bases outside gene matches: 3. The CDR3 is 13 residues long. CDR3 amino acids: CASRGLADYEQYF. The CDR3 bases are TGTGCCAGCAGGGGACTAGCAGACTACGAGCAGTACTTC.

The rearrangement uses TRBV6-5 and TRBJ2-1; a possible D gene is TRBD2 (5 bases). Germline lookup yields CDR1 MNHEY and CDR2 SVGAGI. V dropped 2 bases and J dropped 8 bases, with 13 bases sitting between them. The CDR3 covers 14 residues. In nucleotides, the CDR3 is TGTGCCAGCAGTTACGGGCTAGCAGTCGATGAGCAGTTCTTC. Translating it yields CASSYGLAVDEQFF.

V gene TRBV25-1 combines with J gene TRBJ2-7; weak D call: TRBD2 (6 bases). The germline V gene encodes CDR1 MGHDK and CDR2 SYGVNS. V was trimmed by 5 bases and J by 6 bases, leaving 14 bases between them. This CDR3 is 13 amino acids long. The CDR3 DNA reads as TGTGCCAGCAGTTCACTAGCAAGGCTCGAGCAGTACTTC. This translates into CASSSLARLEQYF.

J is TRBJ1-5 and V is TRBV6-5; tentatively, D is TRBD1 (5 bases). Germline CDR1 and CDR2: MNHEY and SVGAGI. This CDR3 contains 15 residues. Trimming cost V 6 bases and J 0 bases, with 12 bases left between them. The CDR3 reads CASRRDPNSNQPQHF. The CDR3 DNA is TGTGCCAGCAGGCGGGACCCAAATAGCAATCAGCCCCAGCATTTT.

This chain joins TRBV15 and TRBJ2-7; TRBD2 agrees at 13 bases. The CDR3 has 16 amino acids. Unmatched junction bases numbered 5, after V lost 5 bases and J lost 1 base. CDR1 and CDR2 (germline): LNHNV, YYDKDF (reference sequence). The CDR3 here is CATSGGLAGRSYEQYF. The DNA for the CDR3 is TGTGCCACCAGCGGGGGACTAGCGGGACGGTCCTACGAGCAGTACTTC.

The J gene is TRBJ2-7, the V gene TRBV30; 8 nucleotides match TRBD1. The CDR3 covers 13 residues. Trimming removed 5 bases from V and 5 bases from J; junction bases left unmatched: 8. From germline, CDR1 is GTSNPN and CDR2 SVGIG (reference sequence). CDR3 DNA sequence: TGTGCCTGGCAAAGGGCAGGGGGCGACGAGCAGTACTTC. Its translation: CAWQRAGGDEQYF. Using reference TRBV30 and TRBJ2-7 for the parts outside the CDR3, the full variable domain is SQTIHQWPATLVQPVGSPLSLECTVEGTSNPNLYWYRQAAGRGLQLLFYSVGIGQISSEVPQNLSASRPQDRQFILSSKKLLLSDSGFYLCAWQRAGGDEQYFGPGTRLTVT.

This clone showed up just once. V usage is TRBV28 and J usage is TRBJ1-5; D unclear. The CDR3 is made up of 16 amino acids. V dropped 5 bases and J dropped 2 bases, with 16 bases sitting between them. Germline lookup yields CDR1 MDHEN and CDR2 SYDVKM. DNA for the CDR3: TGTGCCAGCAGTCCCTCCCTCCCTGGAGGCAATCAGCCCCAGCATTTT. Translation gives CASSPSLPGGNQPQHF.

The genes are TRBV10-3 and TRBJ2-7; 8 bases align to TRBD2. The CDR3 length is 14 residues. Germline V gives CDR1 ENHRY, CDR2 SYGVKD. Losses at the gene ends were 4 bases for V and 1 base for J; bases not matched to a gene: 3. The CDR3 here is CAISASGGSYEQYF. The CDR3 nucleotides are TGTGCCATCAGTGCAAGCGGGGGTTCCTACGAGCAGTACTTC.

CDR3 coding DNA: TGTGCCAGCAGCCGGTCATCATTTTCGGGGAACACTGAAGCTTTCTTT. Amino acids: CASSRSSFSGNTEAFF. The V and J genes are TRBV5-4 and TRBJ1-1, with D unresolved. This CDR3 contains 16 residues. The germline V gene has CDR1 SGHNT and CDR2 YYREEE (reference sequence). Trimming stripped 4 bases from V and 1 base from J, with 17 bases between.

The J gene is TRBJ2-1, the V gene TRBV7-9; D gene ambiguous. V gave up 1 base and J gave up 7 bases, with 17 bases separating them. The germline CDR1 and CDR2 sequences are SEHNR and FQNEAQ (reference sequence). The CDR3 is 16 amino acids. The CDR3 DNA is TGTGCCAGCAGCTTAGTAAATAGGGAAGCCACAAATGAGCAGTTCTTC. This sequence encodes CASSLVNREATNEQFF.

The rearrangement links TRBV4-1 to TRBJ1-4, with D unclear. Germline V gene data show CDR1 as MGHRA and CDR2 as YSYEKL. The CDR3 runs to 14 residues. V was trimmed by 4 bases and J by 14 bases, leaving 20 bases between them. In DNA, the CDR3 is TGCGCCAGCAGCCGAAGAGTTGGGTCAGTAGGCCTGTTTTTT. This sequence encodes CASSRRVGSVGLFF.

This clone was detected only once. The J gene is TRBJ2-1, the V gene TRBV5-1; D call uncertain. Germline lookup yields CDR1 SGHRS and CDR2 YFSETQ. The CDR3 has 15 amino acids. Deletions cut 4 bases from V and 3 bases from J, with 14 bases between. CDR3 sequence reads: CASSPDSLLYNEQFF. The CDR3 DNA reads as TGCGCCAGCAGCCCTGACTCCCTCCTCTACAATGAGCAGTTCTTC.

The V and J genes are TRBV4-1 and TRBJ2-7; D uncertain. CDR1 MGHRA and CDR2 YSYEKL come from the germline V gene. Trimming removed 4 bases from V and 5 bases from J, with 9 bases in between. The CDR3 runs to 12 residues. CDR3 DNA sequence: TGCGCCAGCAGCCCGGGTGGGAACGAGCAGTACTTC. Protein product: CASSPGGNEQYF.

The chain has TRBV9 and TRBJ2-2, with a possible D match to TRBD1 (5 bases). Germline loops: CDR1 SGDLS, CDR2 YYNGEE. Trimming took 7 bases from V and 1 from J, leaving 8 bases between them. This CDR3 is 13 amino acids long. The CDR3 DNA is TGTGCCAGCTTCGGACAGAACACCGGGGAGCTGTTTTTT. It specifies CASFGQNTGELFF. Using reference TRBV9 and TRBJ2-2 for the parts outside the CDR3, the full variable domain is DSGVTQTPKHLITATGQRVTLRCSPRSGDLSVYWYQQSLDQGLQFLIQYYNGEERAKGNILERFSAQQFPDLHSELNLSSLELGDSALYFCASFGQNTGELFFGEGSRLTVL.

The chain's CDR3 is CASRRQGGAYEQYF. The DNA of the CDR3 is TGTGCCAGCAGGAGACAGGGAGGCGCCTACGAGCAGTACTTC. The chain recombines TRBV7-9 with TRBJ2-7; a weak D match, TRBD1 (7 bases). V was cut by 6 bases and J by 2 bases, with 14 bases left in between. The CDR3 is 14 amino acids. Germline CDR1 SEHNR, CDR2 FQNEAQ (reference sequence).

J is TRBJ1-1 and V is TRBV6-5; D is uncertain. Looked up from germline, CDR1 is MNHEY and CDR2 is SVGAGI. The V and J ends lost 4 bases and 1 base respectively, with 7 bases between them. The CDR3 has 13 amino acids. The chain's CDR3 is CASSWETNTEAFF. As DNA, the CDR3 is TGTGCCAGCAGTTGGGAGACGAACACTGAAGCTTTCTTT.

The rearrangement links TRBV4-1 to TRBJ2-1; unclear D gene. Germline V gene data show CDR1 as MGHRA and CDR2 as YSYEKL. The ends were cut back, 0 bases at V and 12 bases at J, with 9 bases in the middle. The CDR3 runs to 12 residues. CDR3 nucleotide sequence: TGCGCCAGCAGCCAAGATAGACTTTCGCAGTTCTTC. It encodes CASSQDRLSQFF.

The rearrangement uses TRBV6-1 and TRBJ2-2; TRBD1 agrees at 8 bases. The V gene's germline CDR1 is MNHNS and CDR2 SASEGT. V was pared by 2 bases and J by 5 bases, with 4 bases of the junction left unmatched. The CDR3 sequence is 15 residues long. This CDR3 reads CASSELTGGTGELFF. As DNA, the CDR3 is TGTGCCAGCAGTGAATTAACAGGGGGTACCGGGGAGCTGTTTTTT.

V is TRBV7-9 and J is TRBJ2-7; D may be TRBD1 (6 bases). The V gene's germline CDR1 is SEHNR and CDR2 FQNEAQ (reference sequence). This CDR3 is 14 amino acids long. V dropped 3 bases and J dropped 2 bases, with 11 bases sitting between them. The CDR3 protein is CASSFGGWPYEQYF. The CDR3, as DNA: TGTGCCAGCAGCTTTGGGGGCTGGCCCTACGAGCAGTACTTC.

The chain carries TRBV27 and TRBJ2-3; 8 nucleotides match TRBD2. Germline V gene lookup returns CDR1 MNHEY and CDR2 SMNVEV (reference sequence). V was clipped by 3 bases and J by 2 bases; unmatched bases: 7. The CDR3 covers 16 residues. CDR3 bases: TGTGCCAGCAGTTTGTTAGCGGGGTTCGACACAGATACGCAGTATTTT. This gives the protein CASSLLAGFDTDTQYF.

The V gene is TRBV27, the J gene TRBJ1-5, with a weak D call TRBD1 (5 bases). Deletions cut 8 bases from V and 10 bases from J, with 15 bases between. The CDR3 has 12 amino acids. CDR1 and CDR2 (germline): MNHEY, SMNVEV (reference sequence). The CDR3 region has the DNA TGTGCCAGCGGCCATGGGGCAGGTCCCCAGCATTTT. As protein: CASGHGAGPQHF.